This entry features one T cell receptor beta chain sequence. This CDR3 is 14 amino acids long. Trimming took 6 bases from V and 9 from J; bases not matched to a gene: 10. CDR1 is MNHNS and CDR2 is SASEGT in the germline V gene. The source of the sample is a study of shared clonotypes between healthy human individuals. Sequenced by immunoSEQ multiplex PCR; TCRdb stores in-frame clones only, minus some. In the table there are about 470,000 clones, about 85% of which are singletons. None of the donors, who were healthy HIV-negative adults, had recently had acute infections or vaccinations. All the donors were Caucasian adults who lived in Nashville, Tennessee.

The sample consisted of PBMCs. The receptor was isolated from a woman aged 40 to 50 in good health. Some clones in this sample may be carry-over from other donors' samples. This rearrangement joins TRBV6-1 to TRBJ2-4; TRBD1 matches at 8 bases. The CDR3 DNA is TGTGCCAGCAGAACAATTACAGGGGGGAGCATTCAGTACTTC. It specifies CASRTITGGSIQYF.